This passage covers 22 T cell receptor beta chains from one sample sequenced in a study of shared T cell receptors in the human thymus. Produced via immunoSEQ multiplex PCR; TCRdb's table is partial and in-frame only. The sample holds roughly 660,000 clones; approximately 88% are singletons and the top ten take 0.0085% to 0.012%. The sample also formed part of further work on human thymus T cells.

Specimen: thymocytes. All receptors derive from a boy less than two years old with a congenital heart defect.

This clone occurred once. The chain is built from TRBV4-3 and TRBJ2-3, with TRBD2 matching over 11 bases. Germline assignment: CDR1 LGHNA and CDR2 YSLEER. There are 18 residues in the CDR3. Losses at the gene ends were 1 base for V and 0 bases for J; bases not matched to a gene: 6. CDR3 residues: CASSQGTSGSASTDTQYF. As DNA, the CDR3 is TGCGCCAGCAGCCAAGGGACTAGCGGGTCCGCTAGCACAGATACGCAGTATTTT.

The chain uses TRBV7-9 and TRBJ2-3; 11 bases agree with TRBD2. V dropped 4 bases and J dropped 4; count of bases not matched to a gene: 4. This CDR3 is 15 amino acids long. The germline CDR1 and CDR2 sequences are SEHNR and FQNEAQ (reference sequence). CDR3: CASSSGTSGSDTQYF. CDR3 DNA sequence: TGTGCCAGCAGCTCCGGGACTAGCGGTTCAGATACGCAGTATTTT.

This chain connects TRBV10-3 to TRBJ1-2; D is ambiguous. The CDR3 runs 14 residues. The V end was cut by 10 bases, the J end by 6 bases, with 21 bases between. Germline loops: CDR1 ENHRY, CDR2 SYGVKD. The CDR3 protein is CATRMVGIGDGYTF. DNA for the CDR3: TGTGCCACACGTATGGTCGGGATCGGTGATGGCTACACCTTC.

The chain is built from TRBV6-5 and TRBJ2-1; 10 bases fit TRBD2. Per the germline V gene, CDR1 is MNHEY and CDR2 is SVGAGI. CDR3 size: 14 residues. Trimming cost V 2 bases and J 10 bases; bases outside gene matches: 5. The CDR3 sequence: CASSYAGLAEEQFF. Written as DNA, the CDR3 is TGTGCCAGCAGTTACGCCGGACTAGCGGAAGAGCAGTTCTTC.

V usage is TRBV14 and J usage is TRBJ1-5, with D possibly being TRBD1 (6 bases). With 2 bases removed from V and 6 bases from J, the gap between germline ends came to 17 bases. The CDR3 is made up of 16 amino acids. From germline, CDR1 is SGHDN and CDR2 FVKESK. As DNA, the CDR3 is TGTGCCAGCAGCCAATTACCGGGACGGGGGGCTCAGCCCCAGCATTTT. Residues: CASSQLPGRGAQPQHF.

This clone was detected only once. The chain is built from TRBV20-1 and TRBJ2-7; D is uncertain. The V end was cut by 6 bases, the J end by 3 bases, with 6 bases between. Germline V CDR1 and CDR2: DFQATT, SNEGSKA (reference sequence). The CDR3 is 10 residues long. The CDR3 DNA follows: TGCAGTGCCCTAGGCTACGAGCAGTACTTC. Protein product: CSALGYEQYF.

V and J are TRBV11-2 and TRBJ2-2, with 8 nucleotides matching TRBD2. V lost 5 bases to trimming and J lost 7 bases; unmatched junction nucleotides: 12. The V gene's germline CDR1 is SGHAT and CDR2 FQNNGV. This CDR3 spans 16 amino acids. The CDR3 reads CASSRPVAGPGGELFF. CDR3 in DNA: TGTGCCAGCAGCCGGCCGGTAGCGGGGCCGGGCGGGGAGCTGTTTTTT.

The chain is built from TRBV6-6 and TRBJ1-2, with D tentatively TRBD1 (6 bases). V lost 4 bases to trimming and J lost 7 bases, with 19 bases between them. The CDR3 runs 15 residues. CDR1 is MNHNY and CDR2 is SVGAGI in the germline V gene (reference sequence). CDR3 DNA: TGTGCCAGCAGTTTCCGTCGTGGGGGGGCGGTTGGCTACACCTTC. Its protein is CASSFRRGGAVGYTF.

The rearrangement links TRBV19 to TRBJ2-7, with a possible D match to TRBD1 (6 bases). V shed 5 bases and J shed 2 bases, with 19 bases lying between them. The CDR3 loop spans 16 amino acids. The germline V gene has CDR1 LNHDA and CDR2 SQIVND (reference sequence). The CDR3 loop is CASSSRTAPNPYEQYF. Written as DNA, the CDR3 is TGTGCCAGTAGTTCCCGGACAGCCCCAAACCCCTACGAGCAGTACTTC.

The chain employs TRBV19 and TRBJ2-1, with 9 nucleotides matching TRBD2. The CDR3 is 17 residues long. V trimming: 3 bases; J trimming: 0 bases; junction bases outside the gene matches: 6. Germline V lookup: CDR1 LNHDA, CDR2 SQIVND (reference sequence). CDR3 sequence: CASSMFCGRDSYNEQFF. The CDR3 DNA reads TGTGCCAGTAGTATGTTTTGCGGGAGGGACTCCTACAATGAGCAGTTCTTC.

The chain employs TRBV4-2 and TRBJ2-5, with a weak D call TRBD2 (5 bases). The V end lost 0 bases, the J end lost 1 base, and 9 bases lay between the germline ends. This CDR3 spans 15 amino acids. Per germline, CDR1 LGHNA and CDR2 YNFKEQ. The CDR3 loop reads CASSQDRRGQETQYF. CDR3 nucleotides: TGTGCCAGCAGCCAAGATCGTCGGGGCCAAGAGACCCAGTACTTC.

This chain uses TRBV6-4 with TRBJ2-7, with 8 nucleotides matching TRBD2. V trimming: 9 bases; J trimming: 6 bases; junction bases outside the gene matches: 7. The germline V gene has CDR1 MRHNA and CDR2 SNTAGT. CDR3 length: 12 residues. CDR3 DNA: TGTGCCAGGACTGGCCTAGCGGGCGAGCAGTACTTC. This encodes CARTGLAGEQYF.

The rearrangement links TRBV4-1 to TRBJ1-3; D unclear. V dropped 0 bases and J dropped 0 bases, with 18 bases sitting between them. Looked up from germline, CDR1 is MGHRA and CDR2 is YSYEKL. This CDR3 spans 19 amino acids. DNA of the CDR3: TGCGCCAGCAGCCAAGAGGGAGCTGGTGACGGTTACTCTGGAAACACCATATATTTT. It codes for CASSQEGAGDGYSGNTIYF.

The J gene is TRBJ2-2, the V gene TRBV15; no firm D call. This CDR3 is 16 amino acids long. Trimming shortened V by 0 bases and J by 0 bases, and 8 bases separated the two germline ends. The germline V gene has CDR1 LNHNV and CDR2 YYDKDF (reference sequence). This CDR3 is CATSREGGANTGELFF. DNA of the CDR3: TGTGCCACCAGCAGAGAAGGCGGCGCGAACACCGGGGAGCTGTTTTTT.

The rearrangement uses TRBV2 and TRBJ1-2, with D maybe TRBD1 (5 bases). This CDR3 spans 13 amino acids. In germline, CDR1 is SNHLY, CDR2 FYNNEI. With 9 bases removed from V and 8 bases from J, the gap between germline ends came to 19 bases. The CDR3 nucleotides read TGTGCCAGTCGACAGTGGGACTGGGAAGGCTACACCTTC. Its translation is CASRQWDWEGYTF.

This clone was seen a handful of times. V and J are TRBV27 and TRBJ1-1, with 10 bases that match TRBD1. This CDR3 is 16 amino acids long. The germline V gene encodes CDR1 MNHEY and CDR2 SMNVEV (reference sequence). V lost 4 bases to trimming and J lost 1 base; unmatched junction nucleotides: 6. The CDR3: CASSSWTGGKNTEAFF. The DNA for the CDR3 is TGTGCCAGCAGTTCCTGGACAGGGGGGAAGAACACTGAAGCTTTCTTT.

This chain uses TRBV7-2 with TRBJ2-1, with 7 bases identical to TRBD1. The CDR3 is made up of 16 amino acids. Germline CDR1 and CDR2: SGHTA and FQGNSA. V lost 4 bases, J lost 3 bases, and 9 bases stayed unmatched. CDR3 nucleotides: TGTGCCAGCAGCTCCCGCGAGACAGGGATCTACAATGAGCAGTTCTTC. This gives the protein CASSSRETGIYNEQFF.

As concerns this clone: The identical CDR3 is also encoded by other nucleotide sequences in the sample. The chain couples TRBV28 to TRBJ2-3, with D unresolved. The V end was cut by 6 bases, the J end by 3 bases, with 4 bases between. The CDR3 covers 11 residues. Germline V gives CDR1 MDHEN, CDR2 SYDVKM. The CDR3 coding sequence is TGTGCCAGCAGGAGAACAGATACGCAGTATTTT. The encoded protein is CASRRTDTQYF.

V is TRBV7-6 and J is TRBJ2-1, with TRBD2 identical over 11 bases. The CDR3 extends over 18 amino acids. V lost 6 bases, J lost 8 bases, and 18 bases stayed unmatched. The germline V gene encodes CDR1 SGHVS and CDR2 FNYEAQ. In DNA, the CDR3 is TGTGCCAGCAGATTGAGGGGGACTAGCGGAGGGGGGTCGGATGAGCAGTTCTTC. Translated: CASRLRGTSGGGSDEQFF.

The CDR3 nucleotides read TGTGCCAGCAGCCAACAAGACAGGGGGCTTAGCGAGCAGTACTTC. Translating it yields CASSQQDRGLSEQYF. The chain joins TRBV4-2 to TRBJ2-7, with 10 bases matching TRBD1. The CDR3 runs to 15 residues. Looked up from germline, CDR1 is LGHNA and CDR2 is YNFKEQ. V lost 2 bases to trimming and J lost 6 bases; unmatched junction nucleotides: 7.

The chain employs TRBV9 and TRBJ2-2; TRBD2 aligns across 7 bases. The germline V gene has CDR1 SGDLS and CDR2 YYNGEE. Trimming cost V 4 bases and J 7 bases; bases outside gene matches: 13. The CDR3 is 16 residues long. The CDR3 sequence: CASSPPGGEGDGELFF. Here the CDR3 DNA reads TGTGCCAGCAGCCCCCCTGGGGGGGAGGGTGACGGGGAGCTGTTTTTT. The variable domain in full, with the rest retrieved from reference TRBV9 and TRBJ2-2, is DSGVTQTPKHLITATGQRVTLRCSPRSGDLSVYWYQQSLDQGLQFLIQYYNGEERAKGNILERFSAQQFPDLHSELNLSSLELGDSALYFCASSPPGGEGDGELFFGEGSRLTVL.

This chain uses TRBV15 with TRBJ1-3, with D possibly matching TRBD1 (6 bases). The length of the CDR3 is 15 residues. From germline, CDR1 is LNHNV and CDR2 YYDKDF (reference sequence). The V end was cut by 3 bases, the J end by 0 bases, with 9 bases between. The CDR3 loop is CATSSQDSSGNTIYF. In DNA form, the CDR3 reads TGTGCCACCAGCAGCCAGGACAGCTCTGGAAACACCATATATTTT.